This T cell receptor beta chain was obtained from a study of cytomegalovirus exposure and HLA in healthy donors. Whole-study results and caveats: Several V segments, TRBV6-2 and TRBV6-3 among them, could not be told apart and were dropped.

Deletions cut 0 bases from V and 7 bases from J, with 16 bases between. This CDR3 spans 17 amino acids. CDR1 is LNHNV and CDR2 is YYDKDF in the germline V gene (reference sequence). To note about this clone: No antigen is known for it.

PCR involved 60 Vbeta and 13 Jbeta primers. TCRdb's table, derived via immunoSEQ multiplex PCR, lists solely in-frame clones and lacks some. This sample has about 170,000 clones, with 75% to 90% found just once. Sequencing was performed on PBMCs. The sequence was obtained from a woman aged 45-60 years in good health and CMV-seropositive. J is TRBJ1-6 and V is TRBV15; no clear D. The CDR3: CATSRDGARVGNSPLHF. CDR3 nucleotides: TGTGCCACCAGCAGAGATGGCGCGAGGGTAGGGAATTCACCCCTCCACTTT.